These 32 T cell receptor beta chains were sequenced from one sample in a study of cytomegalovirus exposure and HLA in healthy donors. With 60 Vbeta and 13 Jbeta primers, the PCR was carried out. Clones were read by immunoSEQ multiplex PCR, and TCRdb kept only the in-frame ones, dropping some. There are about 120,000 clones in the sample; over 75% occur only once, and over 9.5% lies in the top ten. Sample: PBMCs. These TCRs come from a man aged 40-49 years in good health and CMV-seropositive.

CDR3 DNA: TGTGCCAGCAGCGTATGGACAGGGGGCCTGGACACTGAAGCTTTCTTT. Its protein is CASSVWTGGLDTEAFF. The V gene is TRBV9, the J gene TRBJ1-1; TRBD1 aligns across 11 bases. The CDR3 is 16 residues long. The germline CDR1 and CDR2 sequences are SGDLS and YYNGEE. V shed 1 base, J shed 3 bases, and the junction held 5 bases outside the gene matches. Variable domain in full (rest from reference TRBV9 and TRBJ1-1): DSGVTQTPKHLITATGQRVTLRCSPRSGDLSVYWYQQSLDQGLQFLIQYYNGEERAKGNILERFSAQQFPDLHSELNLSSLELGDSALYFCASSVWTGGLDTEAFFGQGTRLTVV.

A remark on this clone: A read error may account for a junction end that differs from germline. This chain links TRBV6-5 with TRBJ2-7; 10 nucleotides align to TRBD1. Per the germline V gene, CDR1 is MNHEY and CDR2 is SVGAGI. This CDR3 is built from 12 residues. CDR3 in DNA: TGTGCCAGCAGCCGACAGGGGGCACGGTTAGTCTTC. Encoded protein: CASSRQGARLVF.

The rearrangement joins TRBV6-6 to TRBJ2-1, with 9 positions matching TRBD1. CDR1 MNHNY and CDR2 SVGAGI come from the germline V gene (reference sequence). The CDR3 is made up of 16 amino acids. J was trimmed by 6 bases and V by 8 bases; bases with no gene match: 14. The CDR3: CASRPSAGTGPNEQFF. CDR3 DNA sequence: TGTGCCAGCCGGCCTTCCGCCGGGACAGGGCCCAATGAGCAGTTCTTC.

The chain links TRBV5-1 to TRBJ2-1; D unresolved. The CDR3 is 15 residues long. Germline CDR1 and CDR2: SGHRS and YFSETQ. V lost 0 bases and J 6 bases, leaving 13 bases between the germline ends. CDR3 amino acids: CASSLGPQVGNEQFF. Here the CDR3 DNA reads TGCGCCAGCAGCTTGGGACCTCAGGTGGGCAATGAGCAGTTCTTC.

CDR3: CSATRADRQYF. The CDR3 bases are TGCAGTGCCACCCGGGCGGACAGGCAGTACTTC. The V gene is TRBV20-1, the J gene TRBJ2-7; possibly TRBD1 for D (6 bases). This CDR3 spans 11 amino acids. CDR1 and CDR2 from the germline V gene are DFQATT and SNEGSKA (reference sequence). V was shortened by 6 bases and J by 9 bases, with 15 bases between the two germline ends.

This clone was seen more than once but under ten times. The genes are TRBV5-5 and TRBJ2-6; no clear D gene. The CDR3 length is 15 residues. Per the germline V gene, CDR1 is SGHKS and CDR2 is YYEKEE (reference sequence). The V and J ends lost 4 bases and 4 bases respectively, with 12 bases between them. Here the CDR3 DNA reads TGTGCCAGCAGCCTACAGCTTATGGGGGCCAACGTCCTGACTTTC. Protein sequence: CASSLQLMGANVLTF.

This clone was seen more than once but under ten times. This chain links TRBV7-3 with TRBJ2-3; D gene ambiguous. V lost 2 bases and J 6 bases, leaving 9 bases between the germline ends. Germline loops: CDR1 SGHTA, CDR2 FQGTGA. CDR3 length: 13 residues. The CDR3 reads CASSLFEWDTQYF. CDR3 bases: TGTGCCAGCAGCTTATTCGAGTGGGATACGCAGTATTTT.

The chain joins TRBV19 to TRBJ2-7; 8 bases are shared with TRBD1. V was clipped by 6 bases and J by 6 bases; unmatched bases: 7. The CDR3 consists of 13 residues. The germline V gene encodes CDR1 LNHDA and CDR2 SQIVND (reference sequence). The CDR3 nucleotides read TGTGCCAGTAGGGGGACAGGTATGAGCGAGCAGTACTTC. Translation gives CASRGTGMSEQYF.

The rearrangement joins TRBV5-1 to TRBJ2-7; 8 nucleotides line up with TRBD2. Per the germline V gene, CDR1 is SGHRS and CDR2 is YFSETQ. The CDR3 has 15 residues. V shed 4 bases, J shed 4 bases, and the junction held 10 bases outside the gene matches. The CDR3 is CASSKTGRGAYEQYF. The CDR3 DNA sequence: TGCGCCAGCAGCAAAACAGGGCGGGGGGCTTACGAGCAGTACTTC.

This clone was seen only a few times. The chain links TRBV5-1 to TRBJ2-7, with D uncertain. This CDR3 has 13 residues. The V and J ends lost 0 bases and 6 bases respectively, with 10 bases between them. The germline V gene encodes CDR1 SGHRS and CDR2 YFSETQ. The CDR3 bases are TGCGCCAGCAGCTTGGGTTTCCTTCGCGAGCAGTACTTC. Translating gives CASSLGFLREQYF.

The genes are TRBV11-3 and TRBJ2-3; TRBD2 matches at 9 bases. The CDR3 sequence is 13 residues long. Germline CDR1 and CDR2: SGHNT and YENEEA. V lost 6 bases to trimming and J lost 6 bases; unmatched junction nucleotides: 4. The CDR3 protein is CASRIAGEDTQYF. In DNA form, the CDR3 reads TGTGCCAGCAGGATAGCGGGGGAGGATACGCAGTATTTT. Full variable domain (rest looked up from reference TRBV11-3 and TRBJ2-3): EAGVVQSPRYKIIEKKQPVAFWCNPISGHNTLYWYLQNLGQGPELLIRYENEEAVDDSQLPKDRFSAERLKGVDSTLKIQPAELGDSAVYLCASRIAGEDTQYFGPGTRLTVL.

The V call is TRBV4-1, the J call TRBJ1-6, with TRBD1 as a possible D gene (5 bases). This CDR3 contains 15 residues. The ends were cut back, 0 bases at V and 6 bases at J, with 9 bases in the middle. The V gene's germline CDR1 is MGHRA and CDR2 YSYEKL. The CDR3 nucleotides are TGCGCCAGCAGCCAAGAACGACAGCTTAATTCACCCCTCCACTTT. It encodes CASSQERQLNSPLHF.

This clone was seen more than once but under ten times. J is TRBJ2-3 and V is TRBV2, with 7 bases matching TRBD1. Germline V gene sequence: CDR1 SNHLY, CDR2 FYNNEI. This CDR3 region has 14 residues. V lost 4 bases, J lost 1 base, and 2 bases stayed unmatched. The CDR3, as DNA: TGTGCCAGCAGTGGTCAGGGGGGCACAGATACGCAGTATTTT. Translating it yields CASSGQGGTDTQYF. Complete variable domain (other parts from reference TRBV2 and TRBJ2-3): EPEVTQTPSHQVTQMGQEVILRCVPISNHLYFYWYRQILGQKVEFLVSFYNNEISEKSEIFDDQFSVERPDGSNFTLKIRSTKLEDSAMYFCASSGQGGTDTQYFGPGTRLTVL.

This clone has just a few counts. The chain is built from TRBV10-2 and TRBJ1-5, with D unclear. Germline V gives CDR1 WSHSY, CDR2 SAAADI. Deletions cut 0 bases from V and 0 bases from J, with 9 bases between. CDR3 length: 16 residues. CDR3 amino acids: CASSESPGNSNQPQHF. CDR3 in DNA: TGCGCCAGCAGTGAGTCGCCAGGTAATAGCAATCAGCCCCAGCATTTT.

This clone turned up a few times. This chain connects TRBV30 to TRBJ2-5, with 7 bases that match TRBD2. Losses at the gene ends were 2 bases for V and 7 bases for J; bases not matched to a gene: 4. The length of the CDR3 is 12 residues. The germline CDR1 and CDR2 sequences are GTSNPN and SVGIG (reference sequence). The CDR3 nucleotides are TGTGCCTGGAGTCGGGAGGAGGGGACCCAGTACTTC. It translates to CAWSREEGTQYF. The full variable domain, its missing parts supplied by reference TRBV30 and TRBJ2-5, is SQTIHQWPATLVQPVGSPLSLECTVEGTSNPNLYWYRQAAGRGLQLLFYSVGIGQISSEVPQNLSASRPQDRQFILSSKKLLLSDSGFYLCAWSREEGTQYFGPGTRLLVL.

This sequence joins TRBV7-8 and TRBJ2-7, with TRBD1 matching 7 bases. This CDR3 contains 16 residues. Germline values: CDR1 SGHVS, CDR2 FQNEAQ. V shed 4 bases and J 3 bases; nucleotides not matched to a gene: 12. The CDR3 sequence: CASSYPGARGFYEQYF. The CDR3 DNA reads as TGTGCCAGCAGCTACCCTGGGGCCAGGGGGTTCTACGAGCAGTACTTC.

This clone was recorded a few times. The CDR3 sequence: CSAPTGNEQFF. The CDR3 region has the DNA TGCAGTGCCCCCACAGGGAATGAGCAGTTCTTC. This rearrangement joins TRBV20-1 to TRBJ2-1; a possible D gene is TRBD1 (6 bases). Germline CDR1 is DFQATT and CDR2 is SNEGSKA (reference sequence). The V and J ends lost 6 bases and 7 bases respectively, with 10 bases between them. This CDR3 has 11 amino acids.

The rearrangement joins TRBV28 to TRBJ2-5; D is possibly TRBD2 (6 bases). The CDR3 runs 14 residues. Germline CDR1 and CDR2: MDHEN and SYDVKM. Trimming took off 3 bases at V and 4 bases at J, with 12 bases between the two ends. CDR3 in amino acids: CASSLPGEGETQYF. DNA of the CDR3: TGTGCCAGCAGTTTGCCGGGAGAGGGAGAGACCCAGTACTTC.

The J gene is TRBJ1-2, the V gene TRBV27; a weak D match, TRBD1 (6 bases). The ends were cut back, 0 bases at V and 4 bases at J, with 12 bases in the middle. CDR3 length: 15 amino acids. Germline V CDR1 and CDR2: MNHEY, SMNVEV (reference sequence). CDR3 sequence (DNA): TGTGCCAGCAGTTTATCGTTACAGGGTATCTATGGCTACACCTTC. Translated, it gives CASSLSLQGIYGYTF.

The V call is TRBV9, the J call TRBJ1-1; 7 bases match TRBD1. With 0 bases clipped from V and 7 bases from J, the junction kept 6 bases outside the gene matches. Germline CDR1 and CDR2: SGDLS and YYNGEE. The CDR3 contains 14 residues. The CDR3 nucleotides read TGTGCCAGCAGCGTAGCGGGACAGCAGGGTGAAGCTTTCTTT. Translation: CASSVAGQQGEAFF.

This CDR3 is CASSSGGAANEKLFF. Here the CDR3 DNA reads TGTGCCAGCAGCTCAGGGGGAGCGGCTAATGAAAAACTGTTTTTT. The rearrangement joins TRBV7-3 to TRBJ1-4; 7 bases are a match to TRBD1. The trim removed 4 bases at V and 3 bases at J, leaving 5 bases unmatched. The germline CDR1 and CDR2 sequences are SGHTA and FQGTGA. This CDR3 region has 15 residues.

The chain has TRBV28 and TRBJ2-7; TRBD1 agrees at 10 bases. The trim removed 6 bases at V and 2 bases at J, leaving 7 bases unmatched. CDR3 length: 15 amino acids. CDR1 is MDHEN and CDR2 is SYDVKM in the germline V gene. The chain's CDR3 is CASRSAGTGAYEQYF. CDR3 sequence (DNA): TGTGCCAGCAGATCCGCCGGGACAGGGGCCTACGAGCAGTACTTC.

The chain employs TRBV9 and TRBJ2-7; 8 bases align to TRBD1. V was pared by 3 bases and J by 3 bases, with 8 bases of the junction left unmatched. CDR1 and CDR2 from the germline V gene are SGDLS and YYNGEE. The CDR3 is 15 residues long. The DNA of the CDR3 is TGTGCCAGCAGCGGTGAGACAGGGGATGTCTACGAGCAGTACTTC. It translates to CASSGETGDVYEQYF.

This clone turned up a few times. Within the sample, other DNA sequences also encode this same CDR3. V is TRBV28 and J is TRBJ1-2; D unclear. V was trimmed by 6 bases and J by 2 bases, leaving 4 bases between them. Per germline, CDR1 MDHEN and CDR2 SYDVKM. The CDR3 consists of 11 residues. The CDR3 loop is CASSLNYGYTF. The CDR3 nucleotides are TGTGCCAGCAGCCTCAACTATGGCTACACCTTC.

The V gene is TRBV7-2, the J gene TRBJ1-2; TRBD1 aligns across 7 bases. The germline V gene has CDR1 SGHTA and CDR2 FQGNSA. The CDR3 sequence is 17 residues long. The J segment lost 4 bases and the V segment lost 5 bases, leaving 16 bases of the junction unmatched. This chain's CDR3 is CASSLTSDRVVSYGYTF. Here the CDR3 DNA reads TGTGCCAGCAGCCTCACATCAGACAGGGTTGTAAGCTATGGCTACACCTTC.

V gene TRBV29-1 combines with J gene TRBJ2-2; D perhaps matches TRBD2 (6 bases). Per germline, CDR1 SQVTM and CDR2 ANQGSEA. CDR3 size: 13 residues. Trimming removed 4 bases at V and 3 bases at J, with 9 bases between. CDR3 DNA: TGCAGCGTTGGGGGGGAGGACACCGGGGAGCTGTTTTTT. It translates to CSVGGEDTGELFF.

V and J are TRBV14 and TRBJ1-2; D unresolved. Germline values: CDR1 SGHDN, CDR2 FVKESK. V dropped 1 base and J dropped 1 base, with 4 bases sitting between them. This CDR3 has 13 residues. CDR3: CASSQVLNYGYTF. Here the CDR3 DNA reads TGTGCCAGCAGCCAAGTTCTTAACTATGGCTACACCTTC.

The chain recombines TRBV9 with TRBJ2-7; TRBD1 matches 7 bases. The germline V gene encodes CDR1 SGDLS and CDR2 YYNGEE. The CDR3 is 14 residues long. Trimming at V came to 3 bases and at J to 4 bases, leaving 7 bases not matched to a gene. CDR3 DNA sequence: TGTGCCAGCAGCGCCTTACCCAGGGGGTACGAGCAGTACTTC. It is translated as CASSALPRGYEQYF.

V gene TRBV5-5 combines with J gene TRBJ2-7, with D uncertain. Germline V lookup: CDR1 SGHKS, CDR2 YYEKEE (reference sequence). V lost 2 bases and J lost 5, with 20 bases in between. CDR3 length: 16 amino acids. CDR3: CASSFGWWRSENEQYF. The CDR3 DNA follows: TGTGCCAGCAGCTTTGGGTGGTGGCGGTCCGAGAACGAGCAGTACTTC. Based on the CDR3 plus reference TRBV5-5 and TRBJ2-7, the full variable domain is DAGVTQSPTHLIKTRGQQVTLRCSPISGHKSVSWYQQVLGQGPQFIFQYYEKEERGRGNFPDRFSARQFPNYSSELNVNALLLGDSALYLCASSFGWWRSENEQYFGPGTRLTVT.

V and J are TRBV10-3 and TRBJ1-1; 9 positions agree with TRBD1. Germline values: CDR1 ENHRY, CDR2 SYGVKD. CDR3 length: 16 amino acids. V dropped 6 bases and J dropped 0; count of bases not matched to a gene: 8. The CDR3 reads CAISRRGQGMNTEAFF. DNA of the CDR3: TGTGCCATCAGCCGAAGGGGACAGGGCATGAACACTGAAGCTTTCTTT.

The chain combines TRBV27 with TRBJ1-1; 9 positions agree with TRBD1. Germline V CDR1 and CDR2: MNHEY, SMNVEV (reference sequence). This CDR3 contains 13 residues. V trimming: 6 bases; J trimming: 4 bases; junction bases outside the gene matches: 3. The CDR3 DNA reads as TGTGCCAGCAGCTGGACAGGGGCCACTGAAGCTTTCTTT. It is translated as CASSWTGATEAFF.

V is TRBV11-3 and J is TRBJ2-3; maybe TRBD2 (7 bases). V lost 5 bases and J lost 1, with 16 bases in between. CDR3 size: 16 residues. Germline values: CDR1 SGHNT, CDR2 YENEEA. CDR3 in DNA: TGTGCCAGCAGCCTCTCCCGGGGGGCGGGCACAGATACGCAGTATTTT. Amino acids: CASSLSRGAGTDTQYF.